This T cell receptor beta chain was sequenced for a study of blood T cells in healthy people across ages. The use of a sample-barcoded 5' primer and a J-beta primer mix characterized a second PCR of roughly 7 to 11 cycles. TCRdb redid the calling of the 5' RACE reads with MiXCR, one entry per CDR3 protein. The table lists around 1,100,000 distinct CDR3 sequences, under 40% of them singletons, with about an eighth in the top ten. There are a few counts of this clonotype. The CDR3 sequence is 15 residues long. Germline-derived CDR1 and CDR2 are SGDLS and YYNGEE. V was trimmed by 5 bases and J by 1 base, leaving 15 bases between them.

This sequence was found in a young man in good health. The material sequenced was blood. This sequence joins TRBV9 and TRBJ1-1; D is possibly TRBD1 (6 bases). CDR3 region: CASRKGGIGNTEAFF. The CDR3 DNA sequence: TGTGCCAGCAGGAAAGGGGGAATAGGGAACACTGAAGCTTTCTTT.